This entry describes one T cell receptor (beta chain). Its cognate antigen is unknown. Assay used: immunoSEQ multiplex PCR; TCRdb lists only in-frame clones, some missing. This sample yields approximately 1,500,000 clones, of which roughly 98% are seen a single time; 0.4% to 0.45% belongs to the top ten. The sample comes from a study of shared clonotypes between healthy human individuals. The CDR3 sequence is 16 residues long. V was cut by 1 base and J by 6 bases, with 17 bases left in between. Germline loops: CDR1 KGHSH, CDR2 LQKENI. Study-wide points: Approximately 5% was the fraction of naive CD4 clonotypes found shared across several donors. Genetic and exposure-history diversity was limited by the small donor number. When compared with the clonotypes that were shared by all four sorted-subset donors, the non-shared clonotypes turned out to have lower generation probabilities.

The sequence was collected from a man younger than 40 in good health. Material: naive CD4+ T cells sorted from blood. Specified subset: CD45RA+ positively selected. V is TRBV18 and J is TRBJ2-3; D may be TRBD1 (6 bases). CDR3 nucleotides: TGTGCCAGCTCACCACGGTCTACAGGGTTGGTGGATACGCAGTATTTT. Residues: CASSPRSTGLVDTQYF.